The clone carrying this T cell receptor (beta chain) was counted only a few times. Its specificity is not known. This CDR3 is built from 16 residues. V lost 2 bases to trimming and J lost 3 bases; unmatched junction nucleotides: 6. This record belongs to a study of post-analysis software for immune sequencing data. Turning to the study itself: Recorded disease courses covered relapsing-remitting, secondary progressive and progressive-relapsing multiple sclerosis. Some patients had no subtype annotation.

Overall study results and limits: TRBV segments more frequent in patients than in controls numbered about five and included TRBV5-6, TRBV5-1 and TRBV20-1. The authors found that F measure strongly co-clustered same-batch samples. Controls' normalized Chao1 diversity significantly exceeded that of multiple sclerosis patients.

TCR beta libraries were prepared from cDNA with unique molecular identifiers. The authors obtained some 500,000 cDNA molecules from approximately 1 to 10 million T cells. TCRdb reprocessed the PCR reads with MiXCR, giving one entry per CDR3 protein. The sample holds fewer than 550,000 distinct CDR3 sequences; roughly 34% are singletons and the top ten take approximately 6%. This sequence was found in a girl under 18 with multiple sclerosis. The V gene is TRBV12-3 or TRBV12-4, the J gene TRBJ2-5; 10 positions agree with TRBD2. Sequencing was done on a sample of blood. CDR3 coding DNA: TGTGCCAGCAGTTTAACCCCTGGACTAGCGGAAGAGACCCAGTACTTC. Its translation is CASSLTPGLAEETQYF.